Below, one T cell receptor (beta chain) is given with its context. V lost 6 bases, J lost 2 bases, and 3 bases stayed unmatched. The CDR3 is 13 residues long. These data belong to a study of patients and donors after allogeneic stem cell transplantation. MiXCR was run by TCRdb on the RT-PCR reads, yielding one entry per CDR3 protein. This repertoire shows about 90,000 distinct CDR3 sequences, 40% to 60% found once; its top ten account for 60% to 75%. The source material was blood, either unsorted or a sorted T cell fraction (not recorded which). This chain joins TRBV12-3 or TRBV12-4 and TRBJ1-2; 7 nucleotides agree with TRBD1. This receptor was identified in a human donor who was either an allogeneic HSCT recipient or a stem cell or donor lymphocyte infusion donor (not recorded which). It is not recorded whose cells these are; they may come from a transplant donor. CDR3 in amino acids: CASSQGQNYGYTF. Here the CDR3 DNA reads TGTGCCAGCAGCCAGGGACAGAACTATGGCTACACCTTC.